This T cell receptor beta chain came from a study of OX40 agonist ivuxolimab in advanced cancers. About the study as a whole: Ivuxolimab, which targeted the costimulatory receptor OX40 (CD134), was an agonistic, fully human IgG2 monoclonal antibody. The point of sequencing TCRbeta in the periphery was to test whether ivuxolimab changed TCR sequence diversity and drove clonal T-cell expansion. The paper reports the monotherapy dose-escalation portion (N of about 56 patients) of the phase I ivuxolimab trial. Three dose-escalation patients achieved partial responses, one with hepatocellular carcinoma and two with cutaneous melanoma. Intravenous ivuxolimab was administered to patients every 2 weeks at six dose levels: 0.01, 0.1, 0.3, 1.5, 3 and 10 mg/kg. Of the roughly 50 dose-escalation patients, hepatocellular carcinoma was present in roughly 19, melanoma in approximately 15, renal cell carcinoma in 9 and head and neck cancer in 9. The dose-escalation cohort was roughly 87% male with a mean age of approximately 60 years, ranging from roughly 20 to 85. Patients were allowed to have had prior anti-PD-1, anti-PD-L1 or anti-CTLA-4 therapy, and around 37% of the dose-escalation patients had previously received checkpoint inhibitors.

Comment on this clone: It has no known antigen specificity. Base quality data are lacking; no much larger clone is found one base away.

Via the germline V gene, CDR1 is SGHDN and CDR2 FVKESK. V lost 4 bases and J lost 3 bases, and the count of bases not matched to a germline gene is 2. The CDR3 has 13 amino acids, counting the end cysteine and phenylalanine. Of all the DNA, just the CDR3 is kept, 39 bases in frame from base 1. To sequence the TCRbeta CDR3 region, genomic DNA was isolated from the sorted cells. The immunoSEQ Assay was used to sequence the TCRbeta CDR3 regions. TCRdb re-hosts the immuneACCESS table, in-frame sequences only. Its copies lack some clones; in the studies checked, an unresolved V gene accounts for under half of them, and the cause for the rest is not known. For this sample there are approximately 45,000 clones; less than 90% appear just once. Clones ranked in the top ten supply less than 60% of the sample. Study-level results and caveats: Partial responders in the 0.1-3.0 mg/kg groups had among the lowest normalized peripheral clonal expansion, especially among CD8+ T cells. The antigen specificity of the clonally expanded peripheral T cells was not determined. At doses of 0.1 to 3.0 mg/kg, clonal expansion of both CD4+ and CD8+ T cells in blood was seen between baseline and week 6. After ivuxolimab, more expanded clones were found on average in CD8+ T cells than in CD4+ T cells. Low levels of normalized T-cell clonal expansion were also seen in some patients who did not respond.

The trial excluded patients who had a history of autoimmune disease or who were on systemic immunosuppression. In every dose cohort, peripheral blood was drawn for TCR sequencing at baseline, cycle 4 day 1, and cycle 7 day 1. Samples were obtained from an open-label, multicenter, first-in-human phase I dose-escalation trial of ivuxolimab. Adults with locally advanced or metastatic melanoma, renal cell carcinoma, hepatocellular carcinoma or head and neck squamous cell carcinoma were enrolled in the trial. Before TCR sequencing, CD4+ T cells and CD8+ T cells were sorted from peripheral blood as separate populations.

Recombination linked TRBV14 to TRBJ1-1; 7 central bases correspond to TRBD1. The source of this sequence is an adult with an advanced solid tumor such as melanoma, head and neck, liver or kidney cancer. The sample was CD4+ or CD8+ T cells sorted from blood, taken in a trial of the OX40 agonist ivuxolimab. The nucleotide sequence is TGTGCCAGCAGCCGGCAGGGGGACACTGAAGCTTTCTTT. Protein translation: CASSRQGDTEAFF.